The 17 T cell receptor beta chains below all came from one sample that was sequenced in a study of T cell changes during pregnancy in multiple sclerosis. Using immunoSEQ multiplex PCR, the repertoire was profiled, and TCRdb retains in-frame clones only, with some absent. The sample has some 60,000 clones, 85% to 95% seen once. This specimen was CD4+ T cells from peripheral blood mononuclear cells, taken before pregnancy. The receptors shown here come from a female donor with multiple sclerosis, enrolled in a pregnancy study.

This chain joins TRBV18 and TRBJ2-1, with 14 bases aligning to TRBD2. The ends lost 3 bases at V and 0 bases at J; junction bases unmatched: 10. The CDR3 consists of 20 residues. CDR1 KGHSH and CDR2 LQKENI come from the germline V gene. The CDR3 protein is CASSPLRLAGGQNSYNEQFF. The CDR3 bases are TGTGCCAGCTCACCGCTTCGACTAGCGGGAGGGCAGAACTCCTACAATGAGCAGTTCTTC.

CDR3 DNA sequence: TGTGCCAGCGGATTGAGTTTGGGCAGCCAGCTCTATGGCTACACCTTC. Amino acids: CASGLSLGSQLYGYTF. The gene calls are TRBV28 and TRBJ1-2; D gene uncertain. The CDR3 contains 16 residues. Germline V CDR1 and CDR2: MDHEN, SYDVKM. V shed 8 bases and J shed 4 bases, with 23 bases lying between them.

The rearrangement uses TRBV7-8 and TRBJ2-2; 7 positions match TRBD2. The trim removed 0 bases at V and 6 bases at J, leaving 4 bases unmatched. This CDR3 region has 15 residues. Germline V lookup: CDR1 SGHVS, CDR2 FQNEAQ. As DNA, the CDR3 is TGTGCCAGCAGCTTAGCGGGAGGGATGTCCGGGGAGCTGTTTTTT. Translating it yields CASSLAGGMSGELFF. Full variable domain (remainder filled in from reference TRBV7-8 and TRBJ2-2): GAGVSQSPRYKVAKRGQDVALRCDPISGHVSLFWYQQALGQGPEFLTYFQNEAQLDKSGLPSDRFFAERPEGSVSTLKIQRTQQEDSAVYLCASSLAGGMSGELFFGEGSRLTVL.

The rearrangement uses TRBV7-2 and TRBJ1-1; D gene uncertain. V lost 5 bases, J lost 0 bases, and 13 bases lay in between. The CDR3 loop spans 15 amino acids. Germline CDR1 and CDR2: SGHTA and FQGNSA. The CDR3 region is CASSIGDRMNTEAFF. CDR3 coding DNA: TGTGCCAGCAGCATAGGAGATCGAATGAACACTGAAGCTTTCTTT.

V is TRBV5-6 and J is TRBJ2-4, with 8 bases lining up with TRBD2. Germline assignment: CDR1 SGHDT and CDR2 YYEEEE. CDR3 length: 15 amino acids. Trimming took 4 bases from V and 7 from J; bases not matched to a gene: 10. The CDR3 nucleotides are TGTGCCAGCAGCACCGAGCGGGAGCCCCGGAACATTCAGTACTTC. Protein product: CASSTEREPRNIQYF.

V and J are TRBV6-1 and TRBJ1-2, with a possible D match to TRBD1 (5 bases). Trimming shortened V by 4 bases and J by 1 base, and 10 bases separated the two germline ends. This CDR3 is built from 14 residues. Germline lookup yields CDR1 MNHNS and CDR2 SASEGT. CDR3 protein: CASSGLTVNYGYTF. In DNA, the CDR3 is TGTGCCAGCAGTGGGCTGACAGTTAACTATGGCTACACCTTC.

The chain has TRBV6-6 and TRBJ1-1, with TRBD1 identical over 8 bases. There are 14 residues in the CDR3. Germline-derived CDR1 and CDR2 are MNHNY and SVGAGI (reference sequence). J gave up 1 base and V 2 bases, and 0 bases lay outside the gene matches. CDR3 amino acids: CASSYGTGNTEAFF. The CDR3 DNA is TGTGCCAGCAGTTACGGGACAGGGAACACTGAAGCTTTCTTT.

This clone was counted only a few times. This chain's CDR3 is CASSTYGINNEQFF. In nucleotides, the CDR3 is TGTGCCAGCAGTACCTACGGGATCAACAATGAGCAGTTCTTC. This sequence joins TRBV28 and TRBJ2-1, with D possibly matching TRBD2 (5 bases). The CDR3 totals 14 residues. Germline-derived CDR1 and CDR2 are MDHEN and SYDVKM. V lost 5 bases to trimming and J lost 5 bases, with 13 bases between them. Looking up the rest from reference TRBV28 and TRBJ2-1 gives the full variable domain: DVKVTQSSRYLVKRTGEKVFLECVQDMDHENMFWYRQDPGLGLRLIYFSYDVKMKEKGDIPEGYSVSREKKERFSLILESASTNQTSMYLCASSTYGINNEQFFGPGTRLTVL.

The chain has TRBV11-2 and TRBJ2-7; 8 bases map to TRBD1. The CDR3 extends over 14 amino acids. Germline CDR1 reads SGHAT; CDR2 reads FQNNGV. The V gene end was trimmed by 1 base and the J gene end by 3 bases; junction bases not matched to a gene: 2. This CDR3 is CASSLGQGNYEQYF. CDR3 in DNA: TGTGCCAGCAGCTTAGGACAGGGGAACTACGAGCAGTACTTC.

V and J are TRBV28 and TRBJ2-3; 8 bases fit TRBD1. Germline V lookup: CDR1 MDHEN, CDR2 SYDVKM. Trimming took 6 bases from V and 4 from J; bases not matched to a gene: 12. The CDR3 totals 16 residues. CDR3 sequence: CASRSAGTGNADTQYF. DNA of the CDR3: TGTGCCAGCAGAAGCGCCGGGACAGGAAACGCAGATACGCAGTATTTT.

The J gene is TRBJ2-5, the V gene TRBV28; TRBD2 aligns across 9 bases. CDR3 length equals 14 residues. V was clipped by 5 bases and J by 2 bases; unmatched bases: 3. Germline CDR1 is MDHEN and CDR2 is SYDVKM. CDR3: CASSGAGGQETQYF. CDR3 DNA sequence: TGTGCCAGCAGTGGGGCGGGAGGGCAAGAGACCCAGTACTTC.

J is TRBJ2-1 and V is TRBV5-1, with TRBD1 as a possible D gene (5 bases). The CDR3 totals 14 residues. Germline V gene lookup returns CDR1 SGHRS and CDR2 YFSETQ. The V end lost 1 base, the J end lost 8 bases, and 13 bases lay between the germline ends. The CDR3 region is CASSLRAGFYEQFF. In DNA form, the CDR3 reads TGCGCCAGCAGCTTGAGGGCAGGGTTCTATGAGCAGTTCTTC.

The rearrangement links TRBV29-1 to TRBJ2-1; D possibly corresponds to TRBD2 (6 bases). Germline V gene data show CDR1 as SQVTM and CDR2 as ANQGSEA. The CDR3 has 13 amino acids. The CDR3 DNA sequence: TGCTCTTTCGAGGGACTCCCCTACAATGAGCAGTTCTTC. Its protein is CSFEGLPYNEQFF.

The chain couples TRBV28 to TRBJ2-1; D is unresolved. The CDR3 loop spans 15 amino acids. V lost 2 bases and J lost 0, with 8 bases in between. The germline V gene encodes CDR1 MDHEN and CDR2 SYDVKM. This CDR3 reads CASSLLLSSYNEQFF. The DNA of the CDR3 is TGTGCCAGCAGTTTACTTTTGAGCTCCTACAATGAGCAGTTCTTC.

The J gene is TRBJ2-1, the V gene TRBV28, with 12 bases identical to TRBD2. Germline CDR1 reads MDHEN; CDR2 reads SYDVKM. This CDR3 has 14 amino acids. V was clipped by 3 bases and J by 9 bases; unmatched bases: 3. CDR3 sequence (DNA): TGTGCCAGCAGTTTGCTAGCGGGAGGGTTTGAGCAGTTCTTC. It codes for CASSLLAGGFEQFF.

Here the CDR3 reads CASSPETLSNYGYTF. As DNA, the CDR3 is TGTGCCAGCTCACCAGAGACACTTTCTAACTATGGCTACACCTTC. V and J are TRBV18 and TRBJ1-2, with unresolved D. This CDR3 has 15 amino acids. Germline V gene lookup returns CDR1 KGHSH and CDR2 LQKENI. Trimming removed 2 bases at V and 0 bases at J, with 10 bases between. Based on the CDR3 plus reference TRBV18 and TRBJ1-2, the full variable domain is NAGVMQNPRHLVRRRGQEARLRCSPMKGHSHVYWYRQLPEEGLKFMVYLQKENIIDESGMPKERFSAEFPKEGPSILRIQQVVRGDSAAYFCASSPETLSNYGYTFGSGTRLTVV.

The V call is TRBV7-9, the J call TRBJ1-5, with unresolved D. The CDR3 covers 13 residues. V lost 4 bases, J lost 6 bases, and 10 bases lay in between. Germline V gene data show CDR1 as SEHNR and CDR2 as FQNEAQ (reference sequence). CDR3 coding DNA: TGTGCCAGCAGCTCCCGAGGGTTTCAGCCCCAGCATTTT. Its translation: CASSSRGFQPQHF.